This TCR beta chain was recovered during a study of somatic mutations in cytotoxic T cells in rheumatoid arthritis. Study results and limitations: Rheumatoid arthritis patients showed slight TRBV07 underrepresentation, and this was not adjusted for multiple comparisons.

The V gene's germline CDR1 is SGHRS and CDR2 YFSETQ. V lost 3 bases and J lost 0, with 22 bases in between. The length of the CDR3 is 19 residues. Sequencing used immunoSEQ multiplex PCR; TCRdb keeps in-frame clones, though not all of them. The sample carries fewer than 15,000 clones, around nine tenths recorded once. In the case of this clone: The antigen is not known.

This chain uses TRBV5-1 with TRBJ1-3, with D possibly being TRBD1 (6 bases). Input material: CD4+ T cells sorted from blood. The TCR originated in a man between 65 and 79 years old with rheumatoid arthritis. CDR3 coding DNA: TGCGCCAGCAGCTACCAGCCCCGGACAGATTCTTCCTCTGGAAACACCATATATTTT. Translating it yields CASSYQPRTDSSSGNTIYF.